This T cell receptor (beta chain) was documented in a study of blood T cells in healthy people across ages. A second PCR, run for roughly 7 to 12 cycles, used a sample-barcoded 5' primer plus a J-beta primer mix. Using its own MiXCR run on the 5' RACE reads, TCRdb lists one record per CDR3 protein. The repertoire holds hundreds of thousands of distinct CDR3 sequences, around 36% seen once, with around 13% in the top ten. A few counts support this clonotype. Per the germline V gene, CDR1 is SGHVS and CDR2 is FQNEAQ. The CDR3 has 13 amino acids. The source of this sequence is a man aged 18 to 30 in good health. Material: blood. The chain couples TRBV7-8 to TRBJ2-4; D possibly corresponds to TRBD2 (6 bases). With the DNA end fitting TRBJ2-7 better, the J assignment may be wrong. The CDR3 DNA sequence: TGTGCCAGCAGCCCTAGGAGGGGCTACGAGCAGTACTTC. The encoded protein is CASSPRRGYEQYF.